The T cell receptor beta chain under discussion was sequenced for a study of cytomegalovirus exposure and HLA in healthy donors. In regard to this clone: The antigen remains unidentified.

This PCR relied on a set of 60 Vbeta primers and 13 Jbeta primers. Assay: immunoSEQ multiplex PCR; the TCRdb copy retains only in-frame clones and omits some. Of approximately 140,000 clones listed, about 77% are singletons. Broader study findings: Reportedly, cytomegalovirus status was diagnosed with high sensitivity and specificity.

This TCR was recovered from a female donor in good health and CMV-seronegative. Source material: PBMCs.

CDR3 in DNA: TGTGCCAGCAGTGACCAGGGGGCGGATACGCAGTATTTT. This gives the protein CASSDQGADTQYF. The gene calls are TRBV2 and TRBJ2-3; 8 nucleotides agree with TRBD1. Germline trimming cut 3 bases from V and 6 bases from J; bases unmatched to any gene: 2. From germline, CDR1 is SNHLY and CDR2 FYNNEI. This CDR3 is built from 13 residues.